Following are 30 T cell receptor beta chains from one sample sequenced in a study of read filtering for tumor transcriptome and immune sequencing. This library used around 0.4 ug RNA and molecular barcoded adaptors spanning alpha/delta and beta/gamma chains. TCRdb redid the calling of the reads with MiXCR, one entry per CDR3 protein. The data show 25,000 to 35,000 distinct CDR3 sequences, about a fifth seen once. Sequenced: a population of CD138-negative cells sorted from bone marrow. The receptors were sampled from a donor at least 40 years old with multiple myeloma.

This clonotype was seen at least ten times. V gene TRBV5-1 combines with J gene TRBJ2-5, with TRBD2 as a possible D gene (7 bases). This CDR3 region has 15 residues. The germline V and J ends were trimmed by 0 bases and 2 bases, with 11 bases remaining between them. Germline V gene data show CDR1 as SGHRS and CDR2 as YFSETQ. The CDR3 DNA sequence: TGCGCCAGCAGCTTGGAGGGGGGGGCACAAGAGACCCAGTACTTC. This codes for CASSLEGGAQETQYF. Variable domain in full (rest from reference TRBV5-1 and TRBJ2-5): KAGVTQTPRYLIKTRGQQVTLSCSPISGHRSVSWYQQTPGQGLQFLFEYFSETQRNKGNFPGRFSGRQFSNSRSEMNVSTLELGDSALYLCASSLEGGAQETQYFGPGTRLLVL.

This clonotype was seen at least ten times. The chain joins TRBV14 to TRBJ1-1; possibly TRBD1 for D (5 bases). V was shortened by 0 bases and J by 10 bases, with 12 bases between the two germline ends. Germline CDR1 is SGHDN and CDR2 is FVKESK. The CDR3 runs to 13 residues. In nucleotides, the CDR3 is TGTGCCAGCAGCCAAGATAGGGACCTCACAGCTTTCTTT. This translates into CASSQDRDLTAFF.

A remark on this clonotype: One base away lies a much larger clone, so this may be a sequencing read error. DNA for the CDR3: TGTGCCAGCAGTTTTGATAGGGGAACCACCTACGAGCAGTACTTC. Its protein product is CASSFDRGTTYEQYF. The chain links TRBV27 to TRBJ2-7, with D possibly being TRBD1 (5 bases). The length of the CDR3 is 15 residues. The germline V and J ends were trimmed by 3 bases and 2 bases, with 14 bases remaining between them. CDR1 is MNHEY, CDR2 SMNVEV, per germline (reference sequence).

The chain carries TRBV6-1 and TRBJ2-2; 10 bases are shared with TRBD2. The J segment lost 0 bases and the V segment lost 4 bases, leaving 5 bases of the junction unmatched. The CDR3 length is 17 residues. The germline gives CDR1 MNHNS, CDR2 SASEGT. CDR3 DNA: TGTGCCAGCAGTGCCCGGACTAGCGGAGCGAACACCGGGGAGCTGTTTTTT. The encoded protein is CASSARTSGANTGELFF.

The table lists this clonotype with many counts. This chain uses TRBV10-3 with TRBJ2-2; TRBD1 matches at 8 bases. The CDR3 spans 13 residues. Germline V gene lookup returns CDR1 ENHRY and CDR2 SYGVKD. V dropped 8 bases and J dropped 6; count of bases not matched to a gene: 5. The CDR3 DNA reads TGTGCCATCGGCAGGGGGCTGGCCGGGGAGCTGTTTTTT. It encodes CAIGRGLAGELFF.

Of note for this clonotype: This could be a read error, since a much larger clone is one nucleotide away. The rearrangement joins TRBV9 to TRBJ2-3; possible D gene TRBD1, 5 bases. The CDR3 extends over 14 amino acids. Germline CDR1 reads SGDLS; CDR2 reads YYNGEE. CDR3: CASSVEGVTATQYF. In nucleotides, the CDR3 is TGTGCCAGCAGCGTGGAAGGGGTCACAGCTACGCAGTATTTT. Full variable domain (outside the CDR3, taken from reference TRBV9 and TRBJ2-3): DSGVTQTPKHLITATGQRVTLRCSPRSGDLSVYWYQQSLDQGLQFLIQYYNGEERAKGNILERFSAQQFPDLHSELNLSSLELGDSALYFCASSVEGVTATQYFGPGTRLTVL.

This clonotype was observed many times. This chain uses TRBV29-1 with TRBJ2-7; 9 bases agree with TRBD1. This CDR3 comprises 14 residues. Looked up from germline, CDR1 is SQVTM and CDR2 is ANQGSEA. V trimming: 0 bases; J trimming: 2 bases; junction bases outside the gene matches: 2. CDR3 amino acids: CSVEEGTGTYEQYF. The DNA of the CDR3 is TGCAGCGTTGAAGAGGGGACAGGGACCTACGAGCAGTACTTC.

This clonotype appeared many times. CDR3 residues: CSVEPMGLNYGYTF. CDR3 nucleotide sequence: TGCAGCGTTGAGCCGATGGGTCTAAACTATGGCTACACCTTC. The chain combines TRBV29-1 with TRBJ1-2; unclear D gene. Germline CDR1 SQVTM, CDR2 ANQGSEA. Trimming cost V 3 bases and J 2 bases, with 13 bases left between them. This CDR3 is built from 14 residues.

To note about this clonotype: A read error is possible here, since a much larger clone lies one base away. The chain couples TRBV21-1 to TRBJ2-7; TRBD1, the table's D call, was not compared with the DNA. TRBV21-1 is flagged as a pseudogene. The CDR3 spans 15 residues. The CDR3 DNA follows: TGTGCCAGCAGCCCCTTGGACAGGGCGGGGTACGAGCAGTACTTC. Residues: CASSPLDRAGYEQYF.

Regarding this clonotype: This may be a read error, as it is one base from a much larger clone. The chain employs TRBV6-6 and TRBJ1-2, with 8 nucleotides matching TRBD1. Germline V gives CDR1 MNHNY, CDR2 SVGAGI (reference sequence). CDR3 length: 14 residues. The CDR3 coding sequence is TGTGCCAGCAGTTACAATCAGGGGGCGGATGGCTACGCCTTC. Translating it yields CASSYNQGADGYAF.

The chain combines TRBV6-1 with TRBJ2-1, with 12 bases that match TRBD2. V trimming: 4 bases; J trimming: 7 bases; junction bases outside the gene matches: 20. The CDR3 length is 20 residues. Per germline, CDR1 MNHNS and CDR2 SASEGT. CDR3 nucleotide sequence: TGTGCCAGCAGTGTGAGGTATGGGACTAGCGGGTTCCTACATGGGAATGAGCAGTTCTTC. Protein sequence: CASSVRYGTSGFLHGNEQFF.

This clonotype was seen at least ten times. Here the CDR3 reads CAISRILETGELFF. The DNA for the CDR3 is TGTGCCATCTCGAGAATCCTAGAGACCGGGGAGCTGTTTTTT. The V gene is TRBV10-3, the J gene TRBJ2-2; D is undetermined. This CDR3 spans 14 amino acids. Germline V CDR1 and CDR2: ENHRY, SYGVKD. V was shortened by 8 bases and J by 5 bases, with 15 bases between the two germline ends.

This clonotype was seen repeatedly, ten times or more. The chain recombines TRBV5-1 with TRBJ2-7, with 12 bases fitting TRBD2. Looked up from germline, CDR1 is SGHRS and CDR2 is YFSETQ. CDR3 length: 16 residues. V was pared by 0 bases and J by 2 bases, with 3 bases of the junction left unmatched. This CDR3 reads CASSLVLAGGPYEQYF. The DNA for the CDR3 is TGCGCCAGCAGCTTGGTGCTAGCGGGAGGGCCCTACGAGCAGTACTTC.

This clonotype was seen more than once but under ten times. CDR3 DNA sequence: TGTGCCAGCAGCCCTAGCGGGGGGACCTACGAGCAGTACTTC. Translated, it gives CASSPSGGTYEQYF. This chain connects TRBV4-2 to TRBJ2-7, with 11 nucleotides matching TRBD2. Looked up from germline, CDR1 is LGHNA and CDR2 is YNFKEQ. CDR3 size: 14 residues. The junction had 1 base not matched to a gene; V was cut back by 4 bases and J by 2 bases.

By share, this clonotype ranks as medium-sized. The gene calls are TRBV12-3 or TRBV12-4 and TRBJ1-4; D is unclear. V lost 5 bases and J lost 8, with 12 bases in between. The CDR3 extends over 13 amino acids. The DNA of the CDR3 is TGTGCCAGCAGTCAGGCCCCGGAGGAAAAACTGTTTTTT. Translation: CASSQAPEEKLFF.

This clonotype showed up many times. J is TRBJ2-1 and V is TRBV20-1; unclear D gene. Germline V CDR1 and CDR2: DFQATT, SNEGSKA (reference sequence). The V and J ends lost 3 bases and 3 bases respectively, with 6 bases between them. The CDR3 loop spans 12 amino acids. CDR3 sequence (DNA): TGCAGTGCTAGTGACTTCTACAATGAGCAGTTCTTC. It encodes CSASDFYNEQFF.

This clonotype appeared many times. V and J are TRBV6-6 and TRBJ2-7, with 9 positions matching TRBD1. V shed 0 bases and J 4 bases; nucleotides not matched to a gene: 10. This CDR3 spans 17 amino acids. CDR1 is MNHNY, CDR2 SVGAGI, per germline (reference sequence). The chain's CDR3 is CASSYSKGQGVVYEQYF. CDR3 nucleotide sequence: TGTGCCAGCAGTTACTCGAAGGGACAGGGAGTAGTGTACGAGCAGTACTTC.

This clonotype was observed at least ten times. The CDR3 here is CASSQVGGTSKINEQFF. The CDR3 DNA is TGTGCCAGCAGCCAAGTCGGGGGGACTAGCAAAATCAATGAGCAGTTCTTC. The rearrangement joins TRBV4-2 to TRBJ2-1, with 9 bases aligning to TRBD2. This CDR3 is built from 17 residues. The V and J ends lost 1 base and 6 bases, in that order; junction bases with no gene match: 10. CDR1 LGHNA and CDR2 YNFKEQ come from the germline V gene.

This clonotype was detected many times. The chain carries TRBV20-1 and TRBJ2-3, with D unclear. Germline loops: CDR1 DFQATT, CDR2 SNEGSKA (reference sequence). The CDR3 is made up of 16 amino acids. V lost 0 bases and J 0 bases, leaving 13 bases between the germline ends. CDR3 coding DNA: TGCAGTGCTAGAGAATTACTGAACCCTAGCACAGATACGCAGTATTTT. This encodes CSARELLNPSTDTQYF.

Ten or more counts support this clonotype. J is TRBJ1-5 and V is TRBV29-1; no firm D call. V lost 4 bases and J 2 bases, leaving 9 bases between the germline ends. CDR1 and CDR2 from the germline V gene are SQVTM and ANQGSEA. This CDR3 comprises 13 residues. In DNA form, the CDR3 reads TGCAGCGTTGTTCCTGGTGGCAATCAGCCCCAGCATTTT. Amino acid sequence: CSVVPGGNQPQHF. Together with reference TRBV29-1 and TRBJ1-5, the CDR3 gives the full variable domain: SAVISQKPSRDICQRGTSLTIQCQVDSQVTMMFWYRQQPGQSLTLIATANQGSEATYESGFVIDKFPISRPNLTFSTLTVSNMSPEDSSIYLCSVVPGGNQPQHFGDGTRLSIL.

This clonotype has at least ten counts. The V call is TRBV27, the J call TRBJ2-2, with D unresolved. With 4 bases removed from V and 6 bases from J, the gap between germline ends came to 6 bases. The CDR3 runs 12 residues. The germline V gene has CDR1 MNHEY and CDR2 SMNVEV (reference sequence). In DNA form, the CDR3 reads TGTGCCAGCAGTTATCATGCCGGGGAGCTGTTTTTT. This sequence encodes CASSYHAGELFF.

This clonotype came up many times. V usage is TRBV5-1 and J usage is TRBJ2-5, with D possibly matching TRBD1 (5 bases). There are 13 residues in the CDR3. The germline V gene has CDR1 SGHRS and CDR2 YFSETQ. V was cut by 0 bases and J by 5 bases, with 8 bases left in between. The CDR3 DNA sequence: TGCGCCAGCAGCTTGGAAGGGGTGGAGACCCAGTACTTC. It codes for CASSLEGVETQYF.

The table lists this clonotype with many counts. This chain joins TRBV11-2 and TRBJ2-1, with D perhaps being TRBD1 or TRBD2 (5 bases each). The CDR3 is made up of 14 amino acids. The germline gives CDR1 SGHAT, CDR2 FQNNGV. Trimming took 1 base from V and 8 from J, leaving 12 bases between them. In nucleotides, the CDR3 is TGTGCCAGCAGCTTAGGACTAAAAGGGGATGAGCAGTTCTTC. Translating gives CASSLGLKGDEQFF.

This clonotype was seen at least ten times. This chain joins TRBV14 and TRBJ2-1; 11 positions match TRBD2. With 2 bases clipped from V and 3 bases from J, the junction kept 0 bases outside the gene matches. The CDR3 covers 15 residues. The V gene's germline CDR1 is SGHDN and CDR2 FVKESK. The CDR3 DNA sequence: TGTGCCAGCAGCCAACTAGCGGGGGGCTACAATGAGCAGTTCTTC. Translation gives CASSQLAGGYNEQFF.

Points on this clonotype: This likely comes from a read error, as the CDR3 has no conserved phenylalanine or tryptophan at its end. This rearrangement joins TRBV9 to TRBJ2-1, with 8 bases matching TRBD2. The CDR3 consists of 17 residues. From germline, CDR1 is SGDLS and CDR2 YYNGEE. CDR3 residues: CSSSFRGVAGGYNEQFI. DNA for the CDR3: TGTTCCAGCAGCTTCAGGGGAGTGGCGGGAGGATACAATGAGCAGTTCATC.

At least ten counts were recorded for this clonotype. J is TRBJ2-1 and V is TRBV18; D remains unclear. This CDR3 comprises 13 residues. Per the germline V gene, CDR1 is KGHSH and CDR2 is LQKENI. The ends were cut back, 3 bases at V and 8 bases at J, with 11 bases in the middle. CDR3 sequence reads: CASSPLPFDEQFF. As DNA, the CDR3 is TGTGCCAGCTCACCTCTCCCATTCGATGAGCAGTTCTTC. The full variable domain, in which reference TRBV18 and TRBJ2-1 provide the parts outside the CDR3, is NAGVMQNPRHLVRRRGQEARLRCSPMKGHSHVYWYRQLPEEGLKFMVYLQKENIIDESGMPKERFSAEFPKEGPSILRIQQVVRGDSAAYFCASSPLPFDEQFFGPGTRLTVL.

This clonotype came up many times. This rearrangement joins TRBV6-5 to TRBJ1-5; D gene uncertain. Trimming removed 6 bases at V and 7 bases at J, with 19 bases between. Germline V lookup: CDR1 MNHEY, CDR2 SVGAGI. The CDR3 spans 15 residues. The DNA of the CDR3 is TGTGCCAGCAGAAAGGGATGGGGTTCAGACCAGCCCCAGCATTTT. This codes for CASRKGWGSDQPQHF.

This clonotype was seen a few times. This sequence joins TRBV20-1 and TRBJ2-3; 11 bases line up with TRBD2. This CDR3 comprises 17 residues. The J segment lost 3 bases and the V segment lost 5 bases, leaving 13 bases of the junction unmatched. In germline, CDR1 is DFQATT, CDR2 SNEGSKA (reference sequence). CDR3 sequence (DNA): TGCAGTGCTGGTGGTAGCGGGGGGGCCGCTGTGACAGATACGCAGTATTTT. Amino acid sequence: CSAGGSGGAAVTDTQYF.

This clonotype was recorded many times. The chain uses TRBV4-1 and TRBJ2-7; D might be TRBD2 (6 bases). Germline V gene data show CDR1 as MGHRA and CDR2 as YSYEKL. Trimming stripped 4 bases from V and 2 bases from J, with 15 bases between. The CDR3 is 15 amino acids. Here the CDR3 reads CASSLGEGGPYEQYF. CDR3 DNA: TGCGCCAGCAGCCTAGGTGAGGGAGGCCCCTACGAGCAGTACTTC.

On this clonotype: The germline gene is not matched at one end of the junction; a read error may be the cause. The CDR3 reads CSVIRAQGGTVTQYF. The CDR3 region has the DNA TGCAGCGTGATCCGAGCGCAGGGGGGAACAGTTACGCAGTATTTT. The rearrangement uses TRBV29-1 and TRBJ2-3; maybe TRBD1 (7 bases). The germline V gene has CDR1 SQVTM and CDR2 ANQGSEA. The CDR3 totals 15 residues.